This T cell receptor (beta chain) was found in a study of OX40 agonist ivuxolimab in advanced cancers. Findings and caveats of the study: At 0.1 to 3.0 mg/kg and by week 6, clonal expansion occurred in CD4+ and CD8+ blood T cells. Averaged across samples, CD8+ T cells carried more expanded clones than CD4+ did.

This clone was seen a handful of times. Its antigen is as yet unknown. Other DNA sequences in this sample translate to the same CDR3. Trimming cost V 6 bases and J 0 bases, with 1 base left between them. Germline V CDR1 and CDR2: MNHEY, SVGAGI. The CDR3 consists of 11 residues. Profiled with immunoSEQ multiplex PCR; TCRdb holds only in-frame clones, not every one. The top ten hold about 5.1% of the sample, which has about 60,000 clones, 80% to 90% seen once. The sample consisted of CD4+ or CD8+ T cells sorted from blood, taken in a trial of the OX40 agonist ivuxolimab. The receptor comes from an adult with an advanced solid tumor such as melanoma, head and neck, liver or kidney cancer. The V and J genes are TRBV6-5 and TRBJ2-3; no reliable D call. For the CDR3, the DNA is TGTGCCAGCAGGAGCACAGATACGCAGTATTTT. It encodes CASRSTDTQYF.